The TCR beta chain under discussion was sequenced for a study of blood T cell repertoires in COVID-19. Clones were sequenced by immunoSEQ multiplex PCR, and TCRdb holds only the in-frame ones, with some missing. The sample holds about 77,000 clones, 80% seen once. This clone was detected a few times. The CDR3 length is 12 residues. Trimming took 1 base from V and 8 from J, leaving 6 bases between them. Germline V gene lookup returns CDR1 SGHDN and CDR2 FVKESK. Sequencing input: peripheral blood. The J gene is TRBJ2-4, the V gene TRBV14; tentative D call: TRBD2 (6 bases). This clonotype was sampled from a woman aged 70-85 years with acute or convalescent COVID-19. The CDR3 is CASSQGGDIQYF. For the CDR3, the DNA is TGTGCCAGCAGCCAAGGGGGGGACATTCAGTACTTC.